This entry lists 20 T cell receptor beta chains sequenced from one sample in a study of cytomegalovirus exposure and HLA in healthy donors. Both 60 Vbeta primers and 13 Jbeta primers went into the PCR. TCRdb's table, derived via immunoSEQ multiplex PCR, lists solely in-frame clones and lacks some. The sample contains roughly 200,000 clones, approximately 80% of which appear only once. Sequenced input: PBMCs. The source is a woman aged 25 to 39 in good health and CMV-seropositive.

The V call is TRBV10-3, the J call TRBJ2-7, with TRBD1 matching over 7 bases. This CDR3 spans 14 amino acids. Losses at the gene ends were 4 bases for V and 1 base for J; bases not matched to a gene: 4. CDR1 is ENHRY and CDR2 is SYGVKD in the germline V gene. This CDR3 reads CAISGQGGSYEQYF. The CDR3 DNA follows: TGTGCCATCAGTGGACAGGGTGGGTCCTACGAGCAGTACTTC.

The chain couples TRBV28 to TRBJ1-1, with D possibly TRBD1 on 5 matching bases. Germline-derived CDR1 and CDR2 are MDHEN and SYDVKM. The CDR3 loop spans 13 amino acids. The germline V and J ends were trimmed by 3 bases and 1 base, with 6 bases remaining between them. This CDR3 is CASSFQGNTEAFF. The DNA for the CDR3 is TGTGCCAGCAGTTTTCAGGGGAACACTGAAGCTTTCTTT. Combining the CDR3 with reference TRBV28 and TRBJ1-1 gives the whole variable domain DVKVTQSSRYLVKRTGEKVFLECVQDMDHENMFWYRQDPGLGLRLIYFSYDVKMKEKGDIPEGYSVSREKKERFSLILESASTNQTSMYLCASSFQGNTEAFFGQGTRLTVV.

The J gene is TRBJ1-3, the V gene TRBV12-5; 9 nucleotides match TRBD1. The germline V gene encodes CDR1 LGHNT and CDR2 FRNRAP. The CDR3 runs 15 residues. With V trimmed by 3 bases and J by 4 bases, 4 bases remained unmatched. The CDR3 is CASGLQGAGGNTIYF. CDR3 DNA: TGTGCTAGTGGTTTACAGGGGGCAGGAGGAAACACCATATATTTT.

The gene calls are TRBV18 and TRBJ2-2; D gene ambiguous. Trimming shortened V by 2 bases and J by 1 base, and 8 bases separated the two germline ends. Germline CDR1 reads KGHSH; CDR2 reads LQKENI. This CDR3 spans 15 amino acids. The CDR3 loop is CASSPGAGNTGELFF. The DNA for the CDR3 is TGTGCCAGCTCACCAGGTGCAGGGAACACCGGGGAGCTGTTTTTT.

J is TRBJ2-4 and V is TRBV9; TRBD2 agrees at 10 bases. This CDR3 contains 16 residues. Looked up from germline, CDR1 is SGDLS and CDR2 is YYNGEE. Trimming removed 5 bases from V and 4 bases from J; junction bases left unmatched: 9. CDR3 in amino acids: CASRFGSGREKNIQYF. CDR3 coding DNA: TGTGCCAGCAGGTTCGGGAGCGGGAGGGAAAAAAACATTCAGTACTTC.

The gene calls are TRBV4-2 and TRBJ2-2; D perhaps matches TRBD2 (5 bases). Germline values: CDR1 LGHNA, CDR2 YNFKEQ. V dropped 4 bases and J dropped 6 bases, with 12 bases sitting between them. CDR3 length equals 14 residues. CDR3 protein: CASSRLTRPGELFF. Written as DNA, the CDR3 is TGTGCCAGCAGCCGCCTTACTAGACCCGGGGAGCTGTTTTTT.

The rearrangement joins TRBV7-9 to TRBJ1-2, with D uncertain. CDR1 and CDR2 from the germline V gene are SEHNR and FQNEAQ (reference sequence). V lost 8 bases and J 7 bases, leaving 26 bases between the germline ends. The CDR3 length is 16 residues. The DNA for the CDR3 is TGTGCCAGCGCGCCCCTCTCCCCCCGCGCGGGGTTTGGCTACACCTTC. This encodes CASAPLSPRAGFGYTF. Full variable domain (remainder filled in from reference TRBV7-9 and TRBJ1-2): DTGVSQNPRHKITKRGQNVTFRCDPISEHNRLYWYRQTLGQGPEFLTYFQNEAQLEKSRLLSDRFSAERPKGSFSTLEIQRTEQGDSAMYLCASAPLSPRAGFGYTFGSGTRLTVV.

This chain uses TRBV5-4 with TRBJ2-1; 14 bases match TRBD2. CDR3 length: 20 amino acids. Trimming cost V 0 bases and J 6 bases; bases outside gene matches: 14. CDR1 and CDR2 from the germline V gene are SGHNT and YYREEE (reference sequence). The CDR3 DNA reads TGTGCCAGCAGCTTGGGGGGCCAACCGGGACTAGCGGGAGTAATCAATGAGCAGTTCTTC. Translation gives CASSLGGQPGLAGVINEQFF.

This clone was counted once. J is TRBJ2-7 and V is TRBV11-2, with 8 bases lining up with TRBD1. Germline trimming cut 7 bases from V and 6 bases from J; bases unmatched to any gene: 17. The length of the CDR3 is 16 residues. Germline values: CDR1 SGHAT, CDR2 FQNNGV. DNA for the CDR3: TGTGCCAGCACCTTCCGAGGGGTGATACAGGGGGGCGAGCAGTACTTC. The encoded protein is CASTFRGVIQGGEQYF.

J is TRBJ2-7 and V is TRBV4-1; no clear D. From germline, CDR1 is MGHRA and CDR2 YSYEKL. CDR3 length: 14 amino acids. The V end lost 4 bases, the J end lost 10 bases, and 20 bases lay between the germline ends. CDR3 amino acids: CASSPQPLRQDQYF. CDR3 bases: TGCGCCAGCAGCCCCCAACCCCTGCGCCAGGATCAGTACTTC.

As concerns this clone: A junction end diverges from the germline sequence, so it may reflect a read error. DNA for the CDR3: TGTGCCAGCAGCTTAGTCCGGACAGGGCGGAACGCCGGGGAGCTGTTTTTT. It translates to CASSLVRTGRNAGELFF. The gene calls are TRBV7-9 and TRBJ2-2; 8 bases are shared with TRBD1. Germline assignment: CDR1 SEHNR and CDR2 FQNEAQ (reference sequence). This CDR3 comprises 17 residues.

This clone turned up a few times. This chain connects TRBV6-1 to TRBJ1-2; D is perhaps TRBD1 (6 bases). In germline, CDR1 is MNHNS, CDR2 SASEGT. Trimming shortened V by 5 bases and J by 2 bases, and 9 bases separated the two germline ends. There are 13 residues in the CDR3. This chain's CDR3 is CASSFDRNYGYTF. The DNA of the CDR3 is TGTGCCAGCAGTTTCGACAGGAACTATGGCTACACCTTC.

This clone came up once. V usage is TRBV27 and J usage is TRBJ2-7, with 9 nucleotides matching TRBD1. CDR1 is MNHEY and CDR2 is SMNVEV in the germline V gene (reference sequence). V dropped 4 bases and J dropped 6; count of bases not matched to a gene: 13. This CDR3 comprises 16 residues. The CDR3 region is CASSSKNRGLGIEQYF. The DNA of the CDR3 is TGTGCCAGCAGTTCGAAAAACAGGGGGCTGGGCATCGAGCAGTACTTC.

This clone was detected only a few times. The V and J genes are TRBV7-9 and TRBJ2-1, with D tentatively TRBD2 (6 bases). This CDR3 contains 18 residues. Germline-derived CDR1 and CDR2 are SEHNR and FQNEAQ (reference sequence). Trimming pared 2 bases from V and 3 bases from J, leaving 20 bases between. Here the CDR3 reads CASSLRPPGLGFYNEQFF. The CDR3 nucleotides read TGTGCCAGCAGCTTACGCCCCCCGGGACTGGGATTCTACAATGAGCAGTTCTTC.

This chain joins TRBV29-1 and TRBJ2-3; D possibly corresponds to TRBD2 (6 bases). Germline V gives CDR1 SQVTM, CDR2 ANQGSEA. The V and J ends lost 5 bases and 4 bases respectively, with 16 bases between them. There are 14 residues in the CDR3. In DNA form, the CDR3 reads TGCAGCGTTATCCTCCAGGGAGGATCAGATACGCAGTATTTT. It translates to CSVILQGGSDTQYF.

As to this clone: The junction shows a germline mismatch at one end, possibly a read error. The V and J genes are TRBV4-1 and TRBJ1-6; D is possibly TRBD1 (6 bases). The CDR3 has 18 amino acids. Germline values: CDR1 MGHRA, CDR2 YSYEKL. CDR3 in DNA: TGCGCCAGCAGCCAAGCGATTTGGACAGCGACCTACAATTCACCCCTCCACTTT. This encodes CASSQAIWTATYNSPLHF.

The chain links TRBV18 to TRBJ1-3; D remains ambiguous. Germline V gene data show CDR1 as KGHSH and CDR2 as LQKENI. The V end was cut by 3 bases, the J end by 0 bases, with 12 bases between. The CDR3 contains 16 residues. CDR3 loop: CASSPDAGFSGNTIYF. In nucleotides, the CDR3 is TGTGCCAGCTCACCTGATGCGGGATTCTCTGGAAACACCATATATTTT.

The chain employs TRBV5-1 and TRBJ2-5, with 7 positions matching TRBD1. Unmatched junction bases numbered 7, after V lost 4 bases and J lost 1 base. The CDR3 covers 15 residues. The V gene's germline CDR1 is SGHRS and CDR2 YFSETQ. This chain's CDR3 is CASSIRDRVQETQYF. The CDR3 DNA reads TGCGCCAGCAGCATCCGGGACAGAGTCCAAGAGACCCAGTACTTC. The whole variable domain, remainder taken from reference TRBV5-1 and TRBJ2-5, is KAGVTQTPRYLIKTRGQQVTLSCSPISGHRSVSWYQQTPGQGLQFLFEYFSETQRNKGNFPGRFSGRQFSNSRSEMNVSTLELGDSALYLCASSIRDRVQETQYFGPGTRLLVL.

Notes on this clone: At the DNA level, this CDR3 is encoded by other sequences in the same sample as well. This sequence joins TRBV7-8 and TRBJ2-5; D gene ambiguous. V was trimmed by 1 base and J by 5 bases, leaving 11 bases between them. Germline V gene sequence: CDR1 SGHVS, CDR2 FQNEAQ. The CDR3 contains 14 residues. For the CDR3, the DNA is TGTGCCAGCAGCTTAGGTCTGGTGGAGGAGACCCAGTACTTC. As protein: CASSLGLVEETQYF.

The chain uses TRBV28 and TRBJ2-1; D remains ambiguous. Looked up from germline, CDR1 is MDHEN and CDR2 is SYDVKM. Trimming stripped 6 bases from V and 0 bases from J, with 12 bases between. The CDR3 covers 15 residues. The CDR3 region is CASSPTAPSYNEQFF. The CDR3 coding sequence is TGTGCCAGCAGCCCTACCGCCCCCTCCTACAATGAGCAGTTCTTC.